Sequencing of this TCR beta chain was carried out in a study of technical replicates of blood from a few donors. The assay was immunoSEQ multiplex PCR, and TCRdb's table has in-frame clones only and misses some. The data contain 75,000 to 90,000 clones, around 94% of them singletons. This clonotype originated in a human donor in good health. Specimen: T cells isolated from PBMCs.

CDR3 bases: TGTGCCAGCAGCTTAGGGAGTTCCCTCTACGAGCAGTACTTC. Protein: CASSLGSSLYEQYF. The J gene is TRBJ2-7, the V gene TRBV7-9; no clear D gene. V was shortened by 1 base and J by 3 bases, with 10 bases between the two germline ends. Germline CDR1 is SEHNR and CDR2 is FQNEAQ (reference sequence). The CDR3 extends over 14 amino acids.